A single sample gave rise to the 10 T cell receptor beta chains below, sequenced in a study of coeliac disease. Assay used: immunoSEQ multiplex PCR; TCRdb lists only in-frame clones, some missing. The sample lists about 4,100 clones, around 66% occurring once. These receptors lack a known antigen. Whole-study results and caveats: Control samples showed higher TRB and TRG clonality than intraepithelial and lamina propria samples in active celiac disease.

Sequencing used intraepithelial lymphocytes from the gut. These receptor sequences come from a woman in her late teens or twenties with active celiac disease.

V gene TRBV7-9 combines with J gene TRBJ1-5; D may be TRBD1 (6 bases). The CDR3 consists of 14 residues. Trimming cost V 4 bases and J 2 bases, with 9 bases left between them. Germline values: CDR1 SEHNR, CDR2 FQNEAQ (reference sequence). CDR3 nucleotide sequence: TGTGCCAGCAGCTCACAGGGTCGCAATCAGCCCCAGCATTTT. This codes for CASSSQGRNQPQHF. The variable domain in full, with the rest retrieved from reference TRBV7-9 and TRBJ1-5, is DTGVSQNPRHKITKRGQNVTFRCDPISEHNRLYWYRQTLGQGPEFLTYFQNEAQLEKSRLLSDRFSAERPKGSFSTLEIQRTEQGDSAMYLCASSSQGRNQPQHFGDGTRLSIL.

The chain combines TRBV6-1 with TRBJ2-1; TRBD1 aligns across 8 bases. The J segment lost 0 bases and the V segment lost 4 bases, leaving 5 bases of the junction unmatched. CDR1 and CDR2 from the germline V gene are MNHNS and SASEGT. The CDR3 runs to 16 residues. The CDR3 is CASSGGTGPSYNEQFF. The CDR3 DNA is TGTGCCAGCAGTGGGGGGACAGGACCCTCCTACAATGAGCAGTTCTTC.

The chain joins TRBV27 to TRBJ2-2; 11 bases match TRBD2. The CDR3 sequence is 18 residues long. V was clipped by 4 bases and J by 5 bases; unmatched bases: 12. CDR1 MNHEY and CDR2 SMNVEV come from the germline V gene (reference sequence). CDR3 coding DNA: TGTGCCAGCAGTTACGTCCGTAGCGGGGGGGCTTTTACCGGGGAGCTGTTTTTT. Encoded protein: CASSYVRSGGAFTGELFF.

This chain joins TRBV7-3 and TRBJ2-1; TRBD2 agrees at 12 bases. Germline CDR1 SGHTA, CDR2 FQGTGA. V shed 2 bases, J shed 4 bases, and the junction held 6 bases outside the gene matches. The CDR3 sequence is 17 residues long. As DNA, the CDR3 is TGTGCCAGCAGCTTAGATCTAGCGGGGGGGGTATACAATGAGCAGTTCTTC. Translation: CASSLDLAGGVYNEQFF.

The chain carries TRBV10-2 and TRBJ2-7, with TRBD1 matching over 8 bases. Germline V lookup: CDR1 WSHSY, CDR2 SAAADI. CDR3 size: 14 residues. Trimming took 7 bases from V and 3 from J; bases not matched to a gene: 8. CDR3 residues: CASISGTGRYEQYF. CDR3 DNA sequence: TGCGCCAGCATTTCCGGGACAGGCCGCTACGAGCAGTACTTC.

This sequence joins TRBV9 and TRBJ2-3, with 9 bases identical to TRBD1. Trimming took 0 bases from V and 1 from J; bases not matched to a gene: 9. This CDR3 has 18 residues. Germline V CDR1 and CDR2: SGDLS, YYNGEE. This CDR3 is CASSVGLGTGLRTDTQYF. CDR3 DNA sequence: TGTGCCAGCAGCGTAGGCCTGGGGACAGGGTTGCGCACAGATACGCAGTATTTT.

V gene TRBV6-4 combines with J gene TRBJ2-3, with 9 bases that match TRBD2. The germline V gene encodes CDR1 MRHNA and CDR2 SNTAGT. With V trimmed by 6 bases and J by 5 bases, 6 bases remained unmatched. The CDR3 has 14 residues. The CDR3 is CASSPRAGGDTQYF. DNA for the CDR3: TGTGCCAGCAGCCCCAGAGCGGGGGGAGATACGCAGTATTTT.

This clone was recorded once. The chain combines TRBV2 with TRBJ2-2; 8 nucleotides match TRBD1. V was clipped by 6 bases and J by 3 bases; unmatched bases: 12. CDR1 is SNHLY, CDR2 FYNNEI, per germline. The CDR3 spans 17 residues. CDR3 amino acids: CASRWNRGSPDTGELFF. In DNA, the CDR3 is TGTGCCAGCAGATGGAACAGGGGGTCGCCTGACACCGGGGAGCTGTTTTTT.

The CDR3 sequence: CASSFMSGETQYF. In DNA, the CDR3 is TGTGCCAGCAGCTTTATGAGTGGAGAGACCCAGTACTTC. The chain couples TRBV7-2 to TRBJ2-5; D unresolved. CDR1 is SGHTA and CDR2 is FQGNSA in the germline V gene. This CDR3 has 13 amino acids. Trimming stripped 3 bases from V and 4 bases from J, with 9 bases between.

This clone was counted a few times. This chain joins TRBV28 and TRBJ2-2; the D gene is possibly TRBD2 (7 bases). The V gene's germline CDR1 is MDHEN and CDR2 SYDVKM. The CDR3 has 17 residues. V gave up 7 bases and J gave up 7 bases, with 25 bases separating them. CDR3 sequence reads: CASTPRVGGGLSGELFF. The CDR3 nucleotides read TGTGCCAGCACCCCTCGGGTTGGGGGGGGGCTGAGCGGGGAGCTGTTTTTT.